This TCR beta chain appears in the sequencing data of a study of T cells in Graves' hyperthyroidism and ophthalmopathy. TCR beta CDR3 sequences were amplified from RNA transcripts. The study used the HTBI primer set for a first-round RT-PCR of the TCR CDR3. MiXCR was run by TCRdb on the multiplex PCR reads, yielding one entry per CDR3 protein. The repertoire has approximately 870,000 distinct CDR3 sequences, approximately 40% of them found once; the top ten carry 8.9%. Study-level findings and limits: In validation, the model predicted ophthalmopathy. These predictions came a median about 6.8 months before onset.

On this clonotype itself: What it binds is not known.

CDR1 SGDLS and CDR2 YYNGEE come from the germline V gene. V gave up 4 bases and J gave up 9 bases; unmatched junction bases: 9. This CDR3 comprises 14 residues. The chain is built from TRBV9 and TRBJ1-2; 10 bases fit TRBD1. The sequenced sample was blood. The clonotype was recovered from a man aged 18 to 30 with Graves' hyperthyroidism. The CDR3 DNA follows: TGTGCCAGCAGCCAAGCAGGGACAGGGGAGCGCTACACCTTC. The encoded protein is CASSQAGTGERYTF.